The 17 T cell receptor beta chains below come from one sample, sequenced in a study of blood T cell repertoires in COVID-19. Generated by immunoSEQ multiplex PCR, the TCRdb table keeps only in-frame clones and is missing some. The data show about 250,000 clones, with approximately 81% seen just once and less than 8.5% held by the top ten. Input material: PBMCs or T cells enriched from blood (not recorded which). Receptor source: a woman aged 50 to 60 who had been exposed to COVID-19.

The rearrangement uses TRBV2 and TRBJ2-3; 7 nucleotides match TRBD2. This CDR3 is built from 13 residues. Germline CDR1 SNHLY, CDR2 FYNNEI. V was pared by 7 bases and J by 2 bases, with 3 bases of the junction left unmatched. CDR3 sequence reads: CASKKRDTDTQYF. The CDR3 region has the DNA TGTGCCAGCAAAAAGCGGGACACAGATACGCAGTATTTT. Full variable domain (rest looked up from reference TRBV2 and TRBJ2-3): EPEVTQTPSHQVTQMGQEVILRCVPISNHLYFYWYRQILGQKVEFLVSFYNNEISEKSEIFDDQFSVERPDGSNFTLKIRSTKLEDSAMYFCASKKRDTDTQYFGPGTRLTVL.

This chain uses TRBV7-6 with TRBJ1-4, with D unclear. Trimming left V 1 base short and J 5 bases short, with 11 bases between. The CDR3 totals 15 residues. Per germline, CDR1 SGHVS and CDR2 FNYEAQ. In nucleotides, the CDR3 is TGTGCCAGCAGCTTAGGGCCAGCGAACAATGAAAAACTGTTTTTT. Residues: CASSLGPANNEKLFF.

This clone occurred once. The chain has TRBV10-3 and TRBJ1-5; the match to TRBD1 covers 9 bases. The V gene end was trimmed by 5 bases and the J gene end by 4 bases; junction bases not matched to a gene: 3. The CDR3 totals 14 residues. CDR1 and CDR2 (germline): ENHRY, SYGVKD. CDR3 sequence (DNA): TGTGCCATCAGTCCCGACAGGGGGAATCAGCCCCAGCATTTT. Translated: CAISPDRGNQPQHF.

J is TRBJ2-7 and V is TRBV29-1; 12 bases line up with TRBD2. Germline V gene lookup returns CDR1 SQVTM and CDR2 ANQGSEA. The junction had 6 bases not matched to a gene; V was cut back by 0 bases and J by 3 bases. The CDR3 consists of 16 residues. CDR3 DNA: TGCAGCGTTGAAGATTGGACTAGCGGGACCAACTACGAGCAGTACTTC. Its translation: CSVEDWTSGTNYEQYF.

The chain combines TRBV11-2 with TRBJ1-6, with unresolved D. The CDR3 totals 14 residues. Germline V lookup: CDR1 SGHAT, CDR2 FQNNGV. The V and J ends lost 5 bases and 10 bases respectively, with 15 bases between them. Here the CDR3 DNA reads TGTGCCAGCAGCCCCAGAGGGCAAGGGTCACCCCTCCACTTT. It yields the protein CASSPRGQGSPLHF.

A few counts support this clone. J is TRBJ2-2 and V is TRBV5-1; D possibly corresponds to TRBD2 (6 bases). CDR1 is SGHRS and CDR2 is YFSETQ in the germline V gene. This CDR3 region has 15 residues. V was shortened by 4 bases and J by 4 bases, with 14 bases between the two germline ends. The CDR3, as DNA: TGCGCCAGCAGCCATGTATGGGGAGGCACCGGGGAGCTGTTTTTT. It translates to CASSHVWGGTGELFF.

This rearrangement joins TRBV6-1 to TRBJ1-3; D is unclear. The CDR3 length is 16 residues. Germline V gives CDR1 MNHNS, CDR2 SASEGT. With 2 bases removed from V and 4 bases from J, the gap between germline ends came to 15 bases. Here the CDR3 reads CASSEWLLGRGNTIYF. In DNA, the CDR3 is TGTGCCAGCAGTGAATGGCTCCTTGGCAGGGGAAACACCATATATTTT.

This clone was observed a handful of times. This chain uses TRBV4-2 with TRBJ1-2; 10 bases fit TRBD1. Germline CDR1 reads LGHNA; CDR2 reads YNFKEQ. This CDR3 is built from 14 residues. With 1 base clipped from V and 7 bases from J, the junction kept 3 bases outside the gene matches. The CDR3 sequence is CASSQVGQGVGYTF. CDR3 DNA sequence: TGTGCCAGCAGCCAAGTAGGACAGGGGGTTGGCTACACCTTC.

J is TRBJ2-7 and V is TRBV10-3; 9 bases are a match to TRBD1. Germline loops: CDR1 ENHRY, CDR2 SYGVKD. This CDR3 has 14 amino acids. The trim removed 3 bases at V and 3 bases at J, leaving 3 bases unmatched. The CDR3 spells CAISDTGGHYEQYF. The CDR3 DNA reads as TGTGCCATCAGTGATACAGGGGGCCACTACGAGCAGTACTTC.

This clone appeared once. The rearrangement uses TRBV12-3 or TRBV12-4 and TRBJ1-1; unclear D gene. Between the trimmed V and J ends, which lost 6 bases and 3 bases, there was a span of 5 bases. This CDR3 comprises 11 residues. The CDR3, as DNA: TGTGCCAGCAGCCAATACACTGAAGCTTTCTTT. It translates to CASSQYTEAFF.

The chain links TRBV10-3 to TRBJ2-6; 7 bases map to TRBD1. V trimming: 10 bases; J trimming: 0 bases; junction bases outside the gene matches: 6. The CDR3 runs to 15 residues. Germline-derived CDR1 and CDR2 are ENHRY and SYGVKD. The CDR3 coding sequence is TGTGCCACCAGACAGGGCCCCTCTGGGGCCAACGTCCTGACTTTC. Translating it yields CATRQGPSGANVLTF.

The rearrangement links TRBV7-2 to TRBJ2-3; D might be TRBD1 (5 bases). There are 15 residues in the CDR3. V was clipped by 1 base and J by 4 bases, with 12 bases between them. Germline CDR1 reads SGHTA; CDR2 reads FQGNSA. CDR3 coding DNA: TGTGCCAGCAGCTTAGGGAGATGGGGCCCAGATACGCAGTATTTT. Encoded protein: CASSLGRWGPDTQYF.

The chain employs TRBV15 and TRBJ2-7; no reliable D call. This CDR3 comprises 12 residues. Deletions cut 5 bases from V and 2 bases from J, with 7 bases between. CDR1 is LNHNV and CDR2 is YYDKDF in the germline V gene (reference sequence). CDR3 bases: TGTGCCACCAGCGATGGAGCCTACGAGCAGTACTTC. This translates into CATSDGAYEQYF.

The chain couples TRBV7-9 to TRBJ2-1; possibly TRBD1 for D (5 bases). CDR3 length: 16 residues. Germline V gene data show CDR1 as SEHNR and CDR2 as FQNEAQ (reference sequence). V was trimmed by 1 base and J by 8 bases, leaving 18 bases between them. CDR3 DNA sequence: TGTGCCAGCAGCTTAGAGGGGTGGGGCAGATCAGATGAGCAGTTCTTC. This translates into CASSLEGWGRSDEQFF.

The chain uses TRBV3-1 (or the pseudogene TRBV3-2) and TRBJ1-1; 8 positions agree with TRBD1. This CDR3 is 14 amino acids long. Germline V lookup: CDR1 LGHDT, CDR2 YNNKEL (reference sequence). Germline trimming cut 3 bases from V and 6 bases from J; bases unmatched to any gene: 6. CDR3 in amino acids: CASSHGQGSAEAFF. The CDR3 nucleotides read TGTGCCAGCAGCCATGGACAGGGTAGCGCTGAAGCTTTCTTT.

V and J are TRBV9 and TRBJ1-1; 8 bases agree with TRBD1. Germline-derived CDR1 and CDR2 are SGDLS and YYNGEE. V shed 6 bases, J shed 7 bases, and the junction held 11 bases outside the gene matches. The CDR3 is made up of 14 amino acids. DNA for the CDR3: TGTGCCAGCAACCTAATTACAGGGGGTGGTGAAGCTTTCTTT. Translated: CASNLITGGGEAFF.

This clone has a handful of counts. The rearrangement links TRBV7-2 to TRBJ1-4; 9 bases map to TRBD1. The CDR3 runs 17 residues. Per the germline V gene, CDR1 is SGHTA and CDR2 is FQGNSA. J gave up 7 bases and V 5 bases, and 14 bases lay outside the gene matches. The CDR3 bases are TGTGCCAGCAGCCCAACAGCCTCCTGGGACAGGGTTGAAAAACTGTTTTTT. This gives the protein CASSPTASWDRVEKLFF.